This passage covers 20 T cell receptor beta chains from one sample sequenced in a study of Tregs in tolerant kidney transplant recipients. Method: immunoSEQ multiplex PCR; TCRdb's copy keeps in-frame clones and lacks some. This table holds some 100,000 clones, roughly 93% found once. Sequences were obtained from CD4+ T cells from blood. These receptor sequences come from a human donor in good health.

The CDR3 loop reads CASSPGGSGGRTDTQYF. In DNA, the CDR3 is TGTGCCAGTAGTCCCGGCGGTAGCGGGGGTCGGACAGATACGCAGTATTTT. The chain recombines TRBV19 with TRBJ2-3, with 9 nucleotides matching TRBD2. The germline V gene has CDR1 LNHDA and CDR2 SQIVND (reference sequence). Trimming took 5 bases from V and 3 from J; bases not matched to a gene: 12. The CDR3 has 17 residues.

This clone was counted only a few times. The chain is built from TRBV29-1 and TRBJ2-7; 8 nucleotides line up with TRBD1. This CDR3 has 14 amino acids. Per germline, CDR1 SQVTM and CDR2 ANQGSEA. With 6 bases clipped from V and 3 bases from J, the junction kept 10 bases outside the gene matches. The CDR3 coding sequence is TGCAGCGTCGTCGGACAGGGTAACAGCTACGAGCAGTACTTC. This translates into CSVVGQGNSYEQYF.

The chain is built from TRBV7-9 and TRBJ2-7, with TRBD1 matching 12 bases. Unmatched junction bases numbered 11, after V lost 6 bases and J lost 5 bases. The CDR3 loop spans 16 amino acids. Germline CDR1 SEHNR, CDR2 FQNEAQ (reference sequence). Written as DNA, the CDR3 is TGTGCCAGCAGTCTAAACCTCCGGGACAGGGGGCACGAGCAGTACTTC. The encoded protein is CASSLNLRDRGHEQYF.

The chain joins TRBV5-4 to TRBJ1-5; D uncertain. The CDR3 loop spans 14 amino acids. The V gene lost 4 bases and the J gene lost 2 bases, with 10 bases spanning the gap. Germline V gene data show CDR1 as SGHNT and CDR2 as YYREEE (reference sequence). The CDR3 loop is CASSHAGRNQPQHF. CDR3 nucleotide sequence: TGTGCCAGCAGCCACGCAGGTCGCAATCAGCCCCAGCATTTT. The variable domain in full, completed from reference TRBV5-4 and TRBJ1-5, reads ETGVTQSPTHLIKTRGQQVTLRCSSQSGHNTVSWYQQALGQGPQFIFQYYREEENGRGNFPPRFSGLQFPNYSSELNVNALELDDSALYLCASSHAGRNQPQHFGDGTRLSIL.

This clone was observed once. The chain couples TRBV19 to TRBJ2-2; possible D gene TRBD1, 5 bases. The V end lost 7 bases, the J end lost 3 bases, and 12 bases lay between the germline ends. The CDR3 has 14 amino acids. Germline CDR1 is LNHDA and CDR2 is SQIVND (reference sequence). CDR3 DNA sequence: TGTGCCAGTAAAAGGGGAATGGACACCGGGGAGCTGTTTTTT. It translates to CASKRGMDTGELFF.

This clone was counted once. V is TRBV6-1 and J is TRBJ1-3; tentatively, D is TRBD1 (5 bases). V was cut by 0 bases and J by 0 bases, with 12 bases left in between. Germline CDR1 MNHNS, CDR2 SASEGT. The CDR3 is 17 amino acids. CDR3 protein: CASSEASGGFSGNTIYF. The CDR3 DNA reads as TGTGCCAGCAGTGAAGCGAGCGGGGGATTCTCTGGAAACACCATATATTTT.

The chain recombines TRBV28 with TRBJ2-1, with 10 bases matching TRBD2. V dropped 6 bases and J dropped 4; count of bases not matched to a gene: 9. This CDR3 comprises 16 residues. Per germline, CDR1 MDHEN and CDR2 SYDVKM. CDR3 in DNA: TGTGCCAGCAGCATGGGGGGACTAGCGATTTACAATGAGCAGTTCTTC. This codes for CASSMGGLAIYNEQFF.

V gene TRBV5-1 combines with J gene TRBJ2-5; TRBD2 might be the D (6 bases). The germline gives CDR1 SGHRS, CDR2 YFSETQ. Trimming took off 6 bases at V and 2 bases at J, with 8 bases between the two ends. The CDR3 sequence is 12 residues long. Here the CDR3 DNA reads TGCGCCAGCAAGGAGGGGCAAGAGACCCAGTACTTC. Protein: CASKEGQETQYF.

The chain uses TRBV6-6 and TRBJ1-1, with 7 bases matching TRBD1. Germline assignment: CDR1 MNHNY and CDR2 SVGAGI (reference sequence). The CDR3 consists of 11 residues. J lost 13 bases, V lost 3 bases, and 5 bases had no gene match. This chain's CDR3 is CASSYSDRDFF. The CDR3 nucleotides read TGTGCCAGCAGTTATAGCGACAGGGATTTCTTT.

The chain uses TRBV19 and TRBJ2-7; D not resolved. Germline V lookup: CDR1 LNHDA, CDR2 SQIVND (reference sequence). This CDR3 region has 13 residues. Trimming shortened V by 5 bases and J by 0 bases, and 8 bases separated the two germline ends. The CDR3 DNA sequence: TGTGCCAGTAGTGGGCGACCCTCCTACGAGCAGTACTTC. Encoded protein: CASSGRPSYEQYF.

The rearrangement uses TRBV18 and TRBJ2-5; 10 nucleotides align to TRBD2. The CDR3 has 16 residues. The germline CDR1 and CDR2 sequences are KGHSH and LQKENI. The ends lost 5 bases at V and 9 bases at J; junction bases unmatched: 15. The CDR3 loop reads CASSKTFLAGEGAQYF. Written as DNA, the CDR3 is TGTGCCAGCTCAAAGACATTCCTAGCGGGAGAGGGGGCCCAGTACTTC.

The CDR3 loop is CASSQLDRDRGYEQYF. CDR3 nucleotides: TGCGCCAGCAGCCAGTTAGACCGGGACAGGGGGTACGAGCAGTACTTC. The chain has TRBV4-1 and TRBJ2-7; TRBD1 matches 11 bases. The trim removed 3 bases at V and 4 bases at J, leaving 8 bases unmatched. The V gene's germline CDR1 is MGHRA and CDR2 YSYEKL. The CDR3 has 16 amino acids.

CDR3 amino acids: CASTVGQGWNEQYF. CDR3 nucleotides: TGTGCCAGCACCGTGGGACAGGGCTGGAACGAGCAGTACTTC. V usage is TRBV6-1 and J usage is TRBJ2-7; 9 nucleotides agree with TRBD1. V lost 7 bases and J lost 5; bases outside the gene matches: 9. The CDR3 consists of 14 residues. Germline V gene sequence: CDR1 MNHNS, CDR2 SASEGT.

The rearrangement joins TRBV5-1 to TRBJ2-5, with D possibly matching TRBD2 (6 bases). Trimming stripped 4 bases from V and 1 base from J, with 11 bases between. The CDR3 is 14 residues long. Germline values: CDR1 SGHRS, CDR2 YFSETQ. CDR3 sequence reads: CASSKAGPQETQYF. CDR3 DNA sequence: TGCGCCAGCAGCAAGGCGGGGCCCCAAGAGACCCAGTACTTC. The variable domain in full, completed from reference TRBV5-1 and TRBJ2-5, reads KAGVTQTPRYLIKTRGQQVTLSCSPISGHRSVSWYQQTPGQGLQFLFEYFSETQRNKGNFPGRFSGRQFSNSRSEMNVSTLELGDSALYLCASSKAGPQETQYFGPGTRLLVL.

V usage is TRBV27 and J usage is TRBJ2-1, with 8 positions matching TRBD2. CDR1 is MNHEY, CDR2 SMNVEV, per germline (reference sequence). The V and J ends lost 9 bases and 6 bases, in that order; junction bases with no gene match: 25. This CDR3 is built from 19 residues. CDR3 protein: CARGPSKGARAGVGNEQFF. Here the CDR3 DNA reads TGTGCCAGAGGCCCCTCAAAAGGGGCGAGAGCGGGAGTGGGCAATGAGCAGTTCTTC.

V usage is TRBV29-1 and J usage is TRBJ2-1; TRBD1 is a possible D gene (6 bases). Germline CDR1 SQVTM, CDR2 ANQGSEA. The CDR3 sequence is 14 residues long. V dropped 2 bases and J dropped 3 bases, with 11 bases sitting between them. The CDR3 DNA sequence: TGCAGCGTTGAACAGGGGTTTTACTACAATGAGCAGTTCTTC. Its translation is CSVEQGFYYNEQFF.

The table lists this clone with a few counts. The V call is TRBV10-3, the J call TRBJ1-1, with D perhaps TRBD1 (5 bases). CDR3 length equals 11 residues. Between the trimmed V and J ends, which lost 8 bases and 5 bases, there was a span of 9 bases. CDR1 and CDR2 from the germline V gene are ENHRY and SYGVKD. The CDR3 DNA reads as TGTGCCATCGGCAGGGAGACTGAAGCTTTCTTT. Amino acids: CAIGRETEAFF.

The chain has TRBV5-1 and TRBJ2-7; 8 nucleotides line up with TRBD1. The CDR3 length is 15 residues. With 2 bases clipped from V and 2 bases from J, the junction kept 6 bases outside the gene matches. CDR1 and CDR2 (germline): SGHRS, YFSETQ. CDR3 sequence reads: CASSFGTGTTYEQYF. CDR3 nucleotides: TGCGCCAGCAGCTTCGGGACAGGAACCACCTACGAGCAGTACTTC. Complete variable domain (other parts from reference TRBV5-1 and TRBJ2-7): KAGVTQTPRYLIKTRGQQVTLSCSPISGHRSVSWYQQTPGQGLQFLFEYFSETQRNKGNFPGRFSGRQFSNSRSEMNVSTLELGDSALYLCASSFGTGTTYEQYFGPGTRLTVT.

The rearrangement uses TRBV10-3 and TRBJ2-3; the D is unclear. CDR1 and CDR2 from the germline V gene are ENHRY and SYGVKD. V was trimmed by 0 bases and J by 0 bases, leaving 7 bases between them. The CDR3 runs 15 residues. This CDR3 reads CAISESLGSTDTQYF. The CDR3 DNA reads TGTGCCATCAGTGAGTCGCTAGGAAGCACAGATACGCAGTATTTT.

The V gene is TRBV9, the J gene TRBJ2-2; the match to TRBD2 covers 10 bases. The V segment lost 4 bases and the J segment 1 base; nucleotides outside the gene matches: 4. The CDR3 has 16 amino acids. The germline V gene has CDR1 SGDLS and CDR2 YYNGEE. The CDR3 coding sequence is TGTGCCAGCAGCACCAGACTAGCGGGGAACACCGGGGAGCTGTTTTTT. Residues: CASSTRLAGNTGELFF.